This TCR beta chain was sequenced for a study of tissue T cells after allogeneic stem cell transplantation. This clone was detected only a few times. These gene names are mouse names. Time point here: mouse harvest day 7 after allogeneic transplant. Each mouse received 10^7 T-cell-depleted marrow cells plus 10^6 splenic CD5+ T cells by tail vein. Method: immunoSEQ multiplex PCR; TCRdb's copy keeps in-frame clones and lacks some. The sample shows several thousand clones, less than 60% of them seen only once. The TCR was taken from a female BALB/c mouse given C57BL/6 T cells with graft-versus-host disease after an allogeneic hematopoietic cell transplant. Sequencing input: gut tissue.

CDR3: CASSFRDGYEQYF. The sequenced part of the CDR3 DNA is TGTGCCAGCAGCTTCCGGGACGGATATGAACAGTAC. The chain recombines TRBV3 with TRBJ2-7; D is possibly TRBD1 or TRBD2 (5 bases each). With the read ending 1 residue before the CDR3 end, the germline J gene is used to fill in that end. Germline CDR1 and CDR2: SNHLY and FYNGKV (reference sequence). Between the trimmed V and J ends, which lost 3 bases and 4 bases, there was a span of 10 bases. The CDR3 consists of 13 residues.